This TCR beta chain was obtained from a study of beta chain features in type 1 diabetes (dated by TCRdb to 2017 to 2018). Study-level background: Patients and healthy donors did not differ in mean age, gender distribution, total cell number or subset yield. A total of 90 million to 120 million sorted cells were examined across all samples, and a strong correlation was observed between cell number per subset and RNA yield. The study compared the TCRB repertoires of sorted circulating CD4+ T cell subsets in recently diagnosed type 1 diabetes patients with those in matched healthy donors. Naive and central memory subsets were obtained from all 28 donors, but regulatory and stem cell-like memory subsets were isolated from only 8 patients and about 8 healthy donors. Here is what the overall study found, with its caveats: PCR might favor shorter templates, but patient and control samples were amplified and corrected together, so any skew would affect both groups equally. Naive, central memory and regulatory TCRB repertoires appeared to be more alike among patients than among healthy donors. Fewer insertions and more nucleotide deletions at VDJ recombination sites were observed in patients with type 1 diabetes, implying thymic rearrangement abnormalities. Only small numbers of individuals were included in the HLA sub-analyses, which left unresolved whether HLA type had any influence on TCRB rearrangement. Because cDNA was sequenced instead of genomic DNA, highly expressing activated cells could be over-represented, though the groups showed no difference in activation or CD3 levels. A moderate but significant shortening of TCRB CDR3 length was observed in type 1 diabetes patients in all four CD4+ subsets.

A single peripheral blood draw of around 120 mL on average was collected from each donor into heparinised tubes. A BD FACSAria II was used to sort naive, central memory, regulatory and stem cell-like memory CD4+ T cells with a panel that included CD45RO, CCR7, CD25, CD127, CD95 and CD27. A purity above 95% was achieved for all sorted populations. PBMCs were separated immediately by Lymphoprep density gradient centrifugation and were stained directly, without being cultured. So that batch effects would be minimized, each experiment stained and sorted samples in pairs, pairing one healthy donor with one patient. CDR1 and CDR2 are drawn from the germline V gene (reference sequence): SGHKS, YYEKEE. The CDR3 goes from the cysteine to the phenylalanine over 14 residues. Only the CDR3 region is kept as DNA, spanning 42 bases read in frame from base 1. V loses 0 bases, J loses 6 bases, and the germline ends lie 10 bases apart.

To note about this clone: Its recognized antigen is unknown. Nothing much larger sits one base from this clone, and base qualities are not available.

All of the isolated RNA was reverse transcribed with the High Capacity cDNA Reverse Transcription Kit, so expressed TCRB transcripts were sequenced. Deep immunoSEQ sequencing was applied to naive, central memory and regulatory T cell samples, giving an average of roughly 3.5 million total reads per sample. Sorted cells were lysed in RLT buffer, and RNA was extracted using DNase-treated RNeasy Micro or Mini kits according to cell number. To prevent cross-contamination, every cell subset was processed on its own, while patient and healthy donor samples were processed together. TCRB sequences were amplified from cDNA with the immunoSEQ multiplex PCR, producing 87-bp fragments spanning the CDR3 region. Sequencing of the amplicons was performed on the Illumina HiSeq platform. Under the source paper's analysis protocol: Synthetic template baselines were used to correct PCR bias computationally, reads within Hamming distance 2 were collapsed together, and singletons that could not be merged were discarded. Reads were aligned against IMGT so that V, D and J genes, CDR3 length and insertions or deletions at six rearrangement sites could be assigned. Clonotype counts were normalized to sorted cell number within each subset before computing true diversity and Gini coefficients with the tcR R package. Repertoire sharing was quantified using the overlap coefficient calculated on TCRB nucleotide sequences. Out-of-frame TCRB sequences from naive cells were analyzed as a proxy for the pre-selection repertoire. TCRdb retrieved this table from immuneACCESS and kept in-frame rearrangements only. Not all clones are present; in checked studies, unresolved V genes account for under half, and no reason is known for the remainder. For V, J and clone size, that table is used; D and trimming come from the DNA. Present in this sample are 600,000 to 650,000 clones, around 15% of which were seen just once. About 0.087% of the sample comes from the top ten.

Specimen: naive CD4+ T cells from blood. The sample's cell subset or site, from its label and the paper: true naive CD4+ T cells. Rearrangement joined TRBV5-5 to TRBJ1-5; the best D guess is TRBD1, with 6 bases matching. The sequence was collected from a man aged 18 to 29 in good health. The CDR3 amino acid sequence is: CASSLDRAGQPQHF. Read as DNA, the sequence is TGTGCCAGCAGCTTGGACAGGGCAGGTCAGCCCCAGCATTTT.